Detailed here is one T cell receptor (beta chain). Participants' own reports of clinical history determined their cohort assignment. What the recovered Cohort 3 donors had was two negative PCRs, clearance, or symptom resolution. TCRdb's copy holds only in-frame clones and misses some; the assay was immunoSEQ multiplex PCR. The data contain a few hundred thousand clones, around 91% of them singletons. This entry comes from a study of blood T cell repertoires in COVID-19. Losses at the gene ends were 3 bases for V and 3 bases for J; bases not matched to a gene: 4. Germline loops: CDR1 KGHSH, CDR2 LQKENI. This CDR3 has 15 residues.

This receptor was taken from a young man who had recovered from COVID-19. This chain uses TRBV18 with TRBJ2-1; 8 bases fit TRBD1. Sample: PBMCs or T cells enriched from blood (not recorded which). This chain's CDR3 is CASSPTGAGYNEQFF. The CDR3 nucleotides are TGTGCCAGCTCACCGACAGGGGCGGGCTACAATGAGCAGTTCTTC.